This T cell receptor (beta chain) stems from a study of tumor-infiltrating lymphocytes in oesophageal squamous cell carcinoma. The CDR3 has 15 amino acids. The germline V gene encodes CDR1 MNHNY and CDR2 SVGAGI (reference sequence). TCRdb called the PCR reads again in MiXCR, with one record for every CDR3 protein. This sample carries roughly 13,000 distinct CDR3 sequences, roughly 50% of them seen once, and the ten largest clones take around 13%. Sequencing was performed on blood. The gene calls are TRBV6-6 and TRBJ2-1; TRBD2 might be the D (6 bases). Near its end, the DNA agrees better with TRBJ2-7, so the J call may be wrong. The receptor was isolated from a male donor with esophageal squamous cell carcinoma. The CDR3 DNA follows: TGTGCCAGCAGTTACTCGGCTAGCGAGGGCTACGAGCAGTACTTC. Translation gives CASSYSASEGYEQYF.